The table lists the clone carrying this TCR beta chain with many counts. Its antigen is as yet unknown. The CDR3 is 14 amino acids. Per the germline V gene, CDR1 is SGDLS and CDR2 is YYNGEE. Trimming pared 0 bases from V and 5 bases from J, leaving 8 bases between. One entry per CDR3 protein, called by TCRdb with MiXCR from the PCR reads. Here the sample spans about 630,000 distinct CDR3 sequences, 25% being singletons. The data belong to a study of molecular identifiers for immune sequencing clone quantification. Study results and limitations: For highly expanded clones, sizes could be underestimated when identical TCR molecules share a barcode.

This receptor was identified in a human donor in good health. Some libraries in this study had Jurkat cell RNA spiked in. The source material was naive CD8+ T cells from blood, with Jurkat cell RNA spiked in. The sample's subset: FACS-sorted CD8+CD4-CCR7+CD45RA+ naive T cells. This sequence joins TRBV9 and TRBJ2-2, with D perhaps TRBD1 (5 bases). The CDR3 spells CASSVVQGTGELFF. The CDR3 DNA is TGTGCCAGCAGCGTAGTTCAGGGTACCGGGGAGCTGTTTTTT.